This T cell receptor beta chain derives from a study of memory B cells and T cells in multiple sclerosis. Study-wide results and limits: Normalization was needed because clone-set size differences affected shared clonotype counts.

Here immunoSEQ multiplex PCR was the method, and the copy in TCRdb shows in-frame clones only, minus some. The table has more than 12,000 clones, more than 65% seen once. CDR3 length equals 13 residues. CDR1 WNHNN and CDR2 SYGVQD come from the germline V gene (reference sequence). V shed 3 bases and J shed 5 bases, with 8 bases lying between them. Concerning this clone: Its target is unknown.

The sample consisted of memory (CD45RO+) CD4+ T cells from blood. This TCR derives from a human donor with multiple sclerosis. The J gene is TRBJ1-5, the V gene TRBV10-1; D call uncertain. CDR3 sequence reads: CASSDGFDQPQHF. The CDR3 DNA sequence: TGCGCCAGCAGTGACGGTTTTGATCAGCCCCAGCATTTT.